The T cell receptor (beta chain) under discussion was sequenced for a study of cytomegalovirus exposure and HLA in healthy donors. About the study: Early release data held 75 million to 90 million unique TCRs from HLA-typed donors. General observations from the study: Later, an analysis found that common viral pathogens appeared to be linked with several of the most significant clusters. Trimming of TCR beta V- and J-genes showed a link, identified in a later analysis, to a missense DCLRE1C variant. In vitro data verified a few CMV-associated chains as specific for CMV antigens.

This CDR3 has 12 residues. V lost 3 bases and J 0 bases, leaving 3 bases between the germline ends. The germline V gene has CDR1 KGHSY and CDR2 FQNENV. PCR involved 60 Vbeta and 13 Jbeta primers. The data were produced by immunoSEQ multiplex PCR, yet TCRdb's version contains in-frame clones alone and is incomplete. The sample holds hundreds of thousands of clones, 85% seen once. This clone was counted between two and nine times. What it binds is unknown. The TCR comes from a girl aged 2-10 years in good health and CMV-seronegative. The chain couples TRBV16 to TRBJ2-7; no definite D call. The sample taken for sequencing was PBMCs. CDR3 sequence reads: CASSHSSYEQYF. CDR3 DNA: TGTGCCAGCAGCCACAGCTCCTACGAGCAGTACTTC.